This TCR beta chain was identified during a study of T-cell memory formation after mild COVID-19. Study results and limitations: CD4+ contracting clones were mainly CM and EM; CD8+ ones, EMRA. Cross-reactive memory apparently joined, as some responding clones appeared in pre-infection memory. Whereas later expanders leaned CD4+, clones contracting day 15 to 85 showed a balanced CD4/CD8 makeup.

With V trimmed by 0 bases and J by 7 bases, 6 bases remained unmatched. This CDR3 is built from 15 residues. Germline V gives CDR1 SGHAT, CDR2 FQNNGV. Using constant-segment primers, 5'RACE produced TCR alpha and TCR beta cDNA libraries carrying sample barcodes and UMIs. From the 5' RACE reads, TCRdb called clonotypes with MiXCR, one entry per CDR3 protein. The table records about 110,000 distinct CDR3 sequences, over 10% of them present only once. Worth noting for this clonotype: Its target is not known.

V usage is TRBV11-2 and J usage is TRBJ2-7, with 10 bases lining up with TRBD2. This clonotype originated in an adult woman who had mild COVID-19 (a few samples of this study predate the infection). Cell type and time point are not known. Specimen: PBMCs or a T cell subset sorted from them (not recorded which). CDR3 residues: CASSLEALAGDEQYF. CDR3 sequence (DNA): TGTGCCAGCAGCTTAGAGGCTCTAGCGGGAGATGAGCAGTACTTC.